This entry is about one T cell receptor (beta chain). Its target is unknown. These data originate in a study of identical twins. V lost 5 bases, J lost 3 bases, and 11 bases lay in between. CDR1 and CDR2 from the germline V gene are LGHNT and FRNRAP. The CDR3 spans 13 residues. Template switching added a universal primer binding site, and final cDNA carried unique molecular identifiers. TCRdb reprocessed the 5' RACE reads via MiXCR and lists one record per CDR3 protein. The table shows 500,000 to 600,000 distinct CDR3 sequences, with 20% to 25% occurring only once. Study results and limitations: High-abundance cord blood beta clonotypes had fewer insertions; memory repertoires showed none.

The same data also contributed to another study, on T cells expressing NK-cell markers. This second study says: One of eight sequenced donors was HCMV-seronegative; the other seven were seropositive.

This chain links TRBV12-5 with TRBJ2-7, with D maybe TRBD1 (6 bases). Sample: CD4+ T cells sorted from blood. The receptor was isolated from a woman in her late teens or twenties in good health. The CDR3 sequence is CASGPTGIYEQYF. CDR3 in DNA: TGTGCTAGTGGTCCAACAGGGATCTACGAGCAGTACTTC. The whole variable domain, remainder taken from reference TRBV12-5 and TRBJ2-7, is DARVTQTPRHKVTEMGQEVTMRCQPILGHNTVFWYRQTMMQGLELLAYFRNRAPLDDSGMPKDRFSAEMPDATLATLKIQPSEPRDSAVYFCASGPTGIYEQYFGPGTRLTVT.